These T cell receptor beta chains were read from a single sample in a study of blood T cell repertoires in COVID-19. Produced via immunoSEQ multiplex PCR; TCRdb's table is partial and in-frame only. The table includes 100,000 to 150,000 clones, approximately 74% detected once. The source material was peripheral blood. Receptors originate from a man older than 75 with COVID-19, enrolled during active disease. Each CDR3 is given with its conserved first and last residue. The D gene is left open where the match is weak. The size field is filled for only some rows; it gives once, few, many or a size class.

cdr3_aa: CASSSRAGTQYF
cdr3_nt: TGTGCCAGCAGCTCTCGCGCAGGTACGCAGTATTTT
j_call: TRBJ2-3
d_call: -
v_call: TRBV7-2
clone_size: -

cdr3_aa: CASEGLAYYNEQFF
cdr3_nt: TGTGCCAGCGAGGGACTAGCGTACTACAATGAGCAGTTCTTC
j_call: TRBJ2-1
d_call: TRBD2
v_call: TRBV6-5
clone_size: few

cdr3_aa: CASRNRFSGNTIYF
cdr3_nt: TGTGCCAGCAGAAATCGGTTCTCTGGAAACACCATATATTTT
j_call: TRBJ1-3
d_call: -
v_call: TRBV5-5
clone_size: -

cdr3_aa: CASSFGQASEAFF
cdr3_nt: TGTGCCAGCAGCTTTGGACAGGCATCTGAAGCTTTCTTT
j_call: TRBJ1-1
d_call: TRBD1
v_call: TRBV11-2
clone_size: few

cdr3_aa: CASSLTGGLTDEQYF
cdr3_nt: TGTGCCAGCAGCTTAACGGGAGGACTGACAGACGAGCAGTACTTC
j_call: TRBJ2-7
d_call: TRBD2
v_call: TRBV7-2
clone_size: -

cdr3_aa: CASSSLPGGPHGYTF
cdr3_nt: TGTGCCAGCAGTTCTTTACCAGGGGGCCCACATGGCTACACCTTC
j_call: TRBJ1-2
d_call: TRBD1
v_call: TRBV28
clone_size: -

cdr3_aa: CASSWTGGTGELFF
cdr3_nt: TGTGCCAGCAGTTGGACAGGGGGCACCGGGGAGCTGTTTTTT
j_call: TRBJ2-2
d_call: TRBD1
v_call: TRBV2
clone_size: -

cdr3_aa: CASSSIGGYTEAFF
cdr3_nt: TGTGCCAGCAGTTCGATCGGCGGTTACACTGAAGCTTTCTTT
j_call: TRBJ1-1
d_call: -
v_call: TRBV5-8
clone_size: few

cdr3_aa: CASSQTFRNEQFF
cdr3_nt: TGTGCCAGCAGCCAGACTTTTCGCAATGAGCAGTTCTTC
j_call: TRBJ2-1
d_call: -
v_call: TRBV3-1/TRBV3-2
clone_size: once

cdr3_aa: CASSRRGGGEQYF
cdr3_nt: TGTGCCAGTAGTCGGAGGGGGGGCGGTGAGCAGTACTTC
j_call: TRBJ2-7
d_call: -
v_call: TRBV19
clone_size: once

cdr3_aa: CASSMGAGTGVLEQYF
cdr3_nt: TGTGCCAGTAGTATGGGAGCCGGGACAGGGGTTCTCGAGCAGTACTTC
j_call: TRBJ2-7
d_call: TRBD1
v_call: TRBV19
clone_size: -

cdr3_aa: CASSLTPPIAVNADEQFF
cdr3_nt: TGTGCCAGCAGTTTAACCCCCCCCATAGCGGTAAATGCGGATGAGCAGTTCTTC
j_call: TRBJ2-1
d_call: -
v_call: TRBV27
clone_size: -

cdr3_aa: CASSYDRGRITTNEKLFF
cdr3_nt: TGTGCCAGCAGTTACGACAGGGGGAGGATAACAACTAATGAAAAACTGTTTTTT
j_call: TRBJ1-4
d_call: TRBD1
v_call: TRBV6-2/TRBV6-3
clone_size: -

cdr3_aa: CASSLSGAGSNREQYF
cdr3_nt: TGTGCCAGCAGTTTATCGGGAGCGGGATCGAATAGGGAGCAGTACTTC
j_call: TRBJ2-7
d_call: TRBD2
v_call: TRBV28
clone_size: -

cdr3_aa: CASSSGQSYEQYF
cdr3_nt: TGTGCCAGCAGTTCGGGACAGAGCTACGAGCAGTACTTC
j_call: TRBJ2-7
d_call: TRBD1
v_call: TRBV28
clone_size: -

cdr3_aa: CASSFHRGGETQYF
cdr3_nt: TGTGCCAGCAGTTTTCACAGGGGCGGGGAGACCCAGTACTTC
j_call: TRBJ2-5
d_call: TRBD1
v_call: TRBV28
clone_size: -

cdr3_aa: CASRLAGAYEQYF
cdr3_nt: TGTGCCAGCAGACTAGCGGGAGCATACGAGCAGTACTTC
j_call: TRBJ2-7
d_call: TRBD2
v_call: TRBV28
clone_size: few

cdr3_aa: CASSLGRDPLSEQFF
cdr3_nt: TGTGCCAGCAGTTTGGGGCGGGACCCCCTGAGTGAGCAGTTCTTC
j_call: TRBJ2-1
d_call: -
v_call: TRBV28
clone_size: -

cdr3_aa: CASSLGLAGGALDTQYF
cdr3_nt: TGCGCCAGCAGCTTGGGACTAGCGGGAGGAGCCCTAGATACGCAGTATTTT
j_call: TRBJ2-3
d_call: TRBD2
v_call: TRBV5-1
clone_size: -

cdr3_aa: CASSGPGNQETQYF
cdr3_nt: TGTGCCAGCAGCGGCCCGGGAAACCAAGAGACCCAGTACTTC
j_call: TRBJ2-5
d_call: -
v_call: TRBV9
clone_size: -

cdr3_aa: CASSQVAADPEKLFF
cdr3_nt: TGTGCCAGCAGCCAAGTGGCAGCGGACCCTGAAAAACTGTTTTTT
j_call: TRBJ1-4
d_call: -
v_call: TRBV3-1/TRBV3-2
clone_size: -